One T cell receptor (beta chain) is described in this entry. Authors' data handling: Amplification of reference gene primers was used by the study to estimate nucleated cell counts. The assay was immunoSEQ multiplex PCR, and TCRdb's table has in-frame clones only and misses some. V and J calls and clone size are those listed in that table; D and trimming were worked out from the DNA. The repertoire holds about 62,000 clones, with 86% as singletons. The CDR3 runs 14 residues. J gave up 10 bases and V 6 bases, and 10 bases lay outside the gene matches. Germline V gene data show CDR1 as MDHEN and CDR2 as SYDVKM. The data are from a study of blood T cell repertoires in COVID-19. Study at large: Whether acute or convalescent, the COVID-19 samples came from the United States, Italy and Spain. Sources were T cells, B-cell-depleted T cells, or PBMCs; the material itself was cDNA or gDNA.

The TCR was taken from a woman older than 75 with acute or convalescent COVID-19. The chain combines TRBV28 with TRBJ1-4, with 8 bases that match TRBD1. The sequencing input was peripheral blood. The CDR3 loop reads CASRMTGAGGKLFF. The CDR3 DNA follows: TGTGCCAGCAGAATGACAGGGGCTGGGGGAAAACTGTTTTTT.